A selection of T cell receptor beta chains follows, all from one sample in a study of identical twins. TCRdb used MiXCR to reprocess the 5' RACE reads, holding one entry per CDR3 protein. The sample yields hundreds of thousands of distinct CDR3 sequences, 15% to 20% seen once. These data also formed part of another study, on T cells expressing NK-cell markers.

The material sequenced was PBMCs. The origin of the receptors is a young woman in good health. The CDR3 runs from the conserved cysteine through the conserved F or W. Each record gives: clone size, V gene, D gene, J gene, CDR3 DNA, CDR3 protein. A D gene is named only where the DNA matches it firmly. A clone size is listed for some rows: how often the clone was seen (once, few, many), or a class if it is expanded.

NA	TRBV20-1	TRBD1	TRBJ2-5	TGCAGTGTCCGGACAGGGGGCGCAGAGACCCAGTACTTC	CSVRTGGAETQYF
few	TRBV2	NA	TRBJ2-7	TGTGCCAGCAGGGCAGATGCCTACGAGCAGTACTTC	CASRADAYEQYF
few	TRBV12-3/TRBV12-4	NA	TRBJ1-1	TGTGCCAGCAGTTTAGGCTACACAGGTTGGAGAACTGAAGCTTTCTTT	CASSLGYTGWRTEAFF
NA	TRBV20-1	NA	TRBJ2-5	TGCAGTGCTGCGCGACCGGGCCGGGGGCAAGAGACCCAGTACTTC	CSAARPGRGQETQYF
NA	TRBV4-2	NA	TRBJ2-3	TGTGCCAGCAGCCGGGGGGAGGCTAAAGATACGCAGTATTTT	CASSRGEAKDTQYF
NA	TRBV7-9	NA	TRBJ2-2	TGTGCCAGCAGCTTCTCCATTAACACCGGGGAGCTGTTTTTT	CASSFSINTGELFF
NA	TRBV5-1	TRBD2	TRBJ2-1	TGCGCCAGCAGCTTGGCCCCGCAGCGGGGTTCCAATGAGCAGTTCTTC	CASSLAPQRGSNEQFF
few	TRBV12-3/TRBV12-4	NA	TRBJ1-1	TGTGCCAGCAGTTTAGGACAGACTGCGAACACTGAAGCTTTCTTT	CASSLGQTANTEAFF
NA	TRBV25-1	TRBD2	TRBJ2-5	TGTGCCAGCAGTGAATGGCGGGGGGCGGGGGAGACCCAGTACTTC	CASSEWRGAGETQYF
NA	TRBV12-3/TRBV12-4	TRBD1	TRBJ1-5	TGTGCCAGCAGTTTTACAGGGGATAATCAGCCCCAGCATTTT	CASSFTGDNQPQHF
once	TRBV4-1	NA	TRBJ2-1	TGCGCCAGCAGCCCCAATAGGTACAATGAGCAGTTCTTC	CASSPNRYNEQFF
few	TRBV20-1	NA	TRBJ2-1	TGCAGTGCTAACGAGGGGACCTACAATGAGCAGTTCTTC	CSANEGTYNEQFF
NA	TRBV20-1	TRBD2	TRBJ2-3	TGCAGTGCTAGAGATTTCGGCGGGAGGTTCGCAGATACGCAGTATTTT	CSARDFGGRFADTQYF
few	TRBV29-1	NA	TRBJ1-2	TGCAGCGTTGTAGCGTCGGGCTACACCTTC	CSVVASGYTF
NA	TRBV18	NA	TRBJ2-2	TGTGCCAGCTCACGCGTGACAGTTAACACCGGGGAGCTGTTTTTT	CASSRVTVNTGELFF
few	TRBV7-9	NA	TRBJ1-1	TGTGCCAGCAGCCCTCCCGCTGTGAACACTGAAGCTTTCTTT	CASSPPAVNTEAFF
few	TRBV11-2	TRBD2	TRBJ2-3	TGTGCCAGCAGCTTAGGCTCCCTAGCGGGAGAGGGAGATACGCAGTATTTT	CASSLGSLAGEGDTQYF
NA	TRBV6-5	NA	TRBJ1-2	TGTGCCAGCAGTTACTCGAGACGGATCTATGGCTACACCTTC	CASSYSRRIYGYTF
NA	TRBV5-1	NA	TRBJ1-4	TGCGCCAGCAGCGAACGGACGCTCCTGGGAGGTGAAAAACTGTTTTTT	CASSERTLLGGEKLFF
few	TRBV12-3/TRBV12-4	NA	TRBJ1-5	TGTGCCAGCAGCCTGAAGACTAGCAATCAGCCCCAGCATTTT	CASSLKTSNQPQHF
NA	TRBV7-6	NA	TRBJ2-1	TGTGCCAGCGTCCTGGACAATGAGCAGTTCTTC	CASVLDNEQFF
few	TRBV7-6	NA	TRBJ2-7	TGTGCCAGCAGCTCACAACAGGGTTCCTCACGGCAGTACTTC	CASSSQQGSSRQYF
few	TRBV5-1	NA	TRBJ2-3	TGCGCCAGCAGCTTGGTGCCAGTGACAGATACGCAGTATTTT	CASSLVPVTDTQYF
NA	TRBV6-2/TRBV6-3	TRBD1	TRBJ2-3	TGTGCCAGCAGTTGGACAGGGGGCGTGGATACGCAGTATTTT	CASSWTGGVDTQYF
NA	TRBV12-3/TRBV12-4	NA	TRBJ1-2	TGTGCCAGCCAATTGGCGGCTAGCTATGGCTACACCTTC	CASQLAASYGYTF
few	TRBV4-2	TRBD1	TRBJ2-1	TGTGCCAGCAGCCCGGGGGACAGGGGTTACAATGAGCAGTTCTTC	CASSPGDRGYNEQFF
NA	TRBV7-3	NA	TRBJ2-3	TGTGCCAGCACTCCGGGGGCTAGCACAGATACGCAGTATTTT	CASTPGASTDTQYF
many	TRBV20-1	NA	TRBJ2-1	TGCAGTGCTAGAGATGAGACGGAAATCAATGAGCAGTTCTTC	CSARDETEINEQFF
few	TRBV12-3/TRBV12-4	NA	TRBJ1-1	TGTGCCAGCACCGCTGACAGACAGAACACTGAAGCTTTCTTT	CASTADRQNTEAFF
few	TRBV7-2	NA	TRBJ2-3	TGTGCCAGCAGCCGGAGCGTTACAGATACGCAGTATTTT	CASSRSVTDTQYF
few	TRBV5-1	TRBD2	TRBJ2-1	TGCGCCAGCAGCCCGGGACTAGAGGGCGAGGATGAGCAGTTCTTC	CASSPGLEGEDEQFF
NA	TRBV20-1	TRBD1	TRBJ2-7	TGCAGTGTCAGCCCGGGACAGAAATACGAGCAGTACTTC	CSVSPGQKYEQYF
many	TRBV25-1	NA	TRBJ2-3	TGTGCCAGCAGTGATCCCGGGACAAGTACAGATACGCAGTATTTT	CASSDPGTSTDTQYF
NA	TRBV7-2	TRBD1	TRBJ2-7	TGTGCCAGCATCCACCCCGGGACAGGGACAGACGAGCAGTACTTC	CASIHPGTGTDEQYF
few	TRBV12-3/TRBV12-4	TRBD1	TRBJ2-1	TGTGCCAGCACCGCCGGGACAGAAGAGCAGTTCTTC	CASTAGTEEQFF
NA	TRBV6-1	TRBD1	TRBJ2-7	TGTGCCAGCAGGAGACAGGGGTCCCACGAGCAGTACTTC	CASRRQGSHEQYF
NA	TRBV20-1	NA	TRBJ1-1	TGCAGTGCTCTTTACAGGGAGGATGAAGCTTTCTTT	CSALYREDEAFF
NA	TRBV24-1	NA	TRBJ2-3	TGTGCCACCAGTGACCCTAACGACCGACAGGGCGGGGGAGATACGCAGTATTTT	CATSDPNDRQGGGDTQYF